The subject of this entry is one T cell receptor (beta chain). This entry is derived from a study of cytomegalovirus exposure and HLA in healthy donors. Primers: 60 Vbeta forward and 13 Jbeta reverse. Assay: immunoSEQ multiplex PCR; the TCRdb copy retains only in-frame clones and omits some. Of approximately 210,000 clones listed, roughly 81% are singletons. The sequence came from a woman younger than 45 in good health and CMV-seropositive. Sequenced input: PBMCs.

The CDR3 region is CAWNSGVSGNTIYF. Here the CDR3 DNA reads TGTGCCTGGAACTCCGGAGTCTCTGGAAACACCATATATTTT. V is TRBV30 and J is TRBJ1-3; D not certain. V lost 4 bases and J 0 bases, leaving 10 bases between the germline ends. Per germline, CDR1 GTSNPN and CDR2 SVGIG (reference sequence). The CDR3 runs to 14 residues.